One TCR beta chain is described in this entry. Its antigen is still unknown. This record belongs to a study of naive and memory T cell subsets. Study-wide points: Especially in CD8 cells, naive repertoires contained a few larger clonotypes, possibly CD45RA-re-expressing memory cells.

The beta constant-region primer was an equimolar mix of two oligonucleotides covering TRBC1 and TRBC2. Ligated cDNA was amplified by four rounds of PCR with nested alpha and beta constant-region primers and SP2. TCRdb re-called the UMI-ligation and nested PCR reads through MiXCR, storing one row per CDR3 protein. The sample has around 160,000 distinct CDR3 sequences, 22% seen once. Source material: naive CD4+ T cells from blood. This clonotype was obtained from a human donor in good health.

CDR3 protein: CASSYRGTSTDTQYF. CDR3 nucleotide sequence: TGTGCCAGCAGCTACAGGGGGACTAGCACAGATACGCAGTATTTT. The chain employs TRBV9 and TRBJ2-3; 8 positions agree with TRBD1. J was trimmed by 0 bases and V by 4 bases; bases with no gene match: 4. CDR1 and CDR2 (germline): SGDLS, YYNGEE. The CDR3 contains 15 residues.